This TCR beta chain was recovered during a study of blood T cell repertoires in COVID-19. Across the whole study: Specimens from acute and convalescent COVID-19 originated in the United States, Italy and Spain.

V lost 7 bases and J lost 3; bases outside the gene matches: 7. CDR3 size: 15 residues. Germline V gives CDR1 KGHDR, CDR2 SFDVKD. Original handling: Using reference gene primer amplification, nucleated cell counts were estimated. Repertoires were generated with immunoSEQ multiplex PCR, while TCRdb's copy carries only in-frame clones and drops some. The DNA was the basis for D and trimming; V, J and clone size are from that table. Among 200,000 to 250,000 clones listed, more than 65% were seen once. The sample comprised peripheral blood. The clonotype was recovered from a woman older than 75 with acute or convalescent COVID-19. The chain combines TRBV24-1 with TRBJ2-2; TRBD2 matches 7 bases. This chain's CDR3 is CATRPRGGDTGELFF. The CDR3 region has the DNA TGTGCCACCAGACCCCGCGGGGGAGACACCGGGGAGCTGTTTTTT.